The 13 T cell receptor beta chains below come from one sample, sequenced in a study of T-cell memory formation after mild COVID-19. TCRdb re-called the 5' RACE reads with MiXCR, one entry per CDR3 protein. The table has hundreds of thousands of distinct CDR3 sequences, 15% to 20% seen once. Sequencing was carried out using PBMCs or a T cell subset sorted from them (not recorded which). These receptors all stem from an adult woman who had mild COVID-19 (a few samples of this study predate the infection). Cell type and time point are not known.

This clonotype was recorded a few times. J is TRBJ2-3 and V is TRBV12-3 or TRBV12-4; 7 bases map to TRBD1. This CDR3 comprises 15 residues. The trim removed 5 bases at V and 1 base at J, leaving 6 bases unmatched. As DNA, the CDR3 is TGTGCCAGCAGTCGAAACAGGGGTGGCACAGATACGCAGTATTTT. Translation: CASSRNRGGTDTQYF.

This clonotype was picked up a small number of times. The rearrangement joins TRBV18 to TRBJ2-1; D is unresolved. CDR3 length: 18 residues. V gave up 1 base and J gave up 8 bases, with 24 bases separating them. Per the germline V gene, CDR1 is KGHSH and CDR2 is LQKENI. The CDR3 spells CASSPQGSGPIRLDEQFF. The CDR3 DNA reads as TGTGCCAGCTCACCACAGGGTTCTGGGCCTATCCGGTTGGATGAGCAGTTCTTC.

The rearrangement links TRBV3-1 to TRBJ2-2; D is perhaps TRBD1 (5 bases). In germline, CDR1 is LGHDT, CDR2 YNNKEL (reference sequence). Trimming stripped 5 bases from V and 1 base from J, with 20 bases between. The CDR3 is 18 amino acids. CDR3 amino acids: CASSTGEDTGRNTGELFF. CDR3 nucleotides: TGTGCCAGCAGCACAGGAGAGGACACGGGCAGGAACACCGGGGAGCTGTTTTTT. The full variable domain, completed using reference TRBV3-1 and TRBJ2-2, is DTAVSQTPKYLVTQMGNDKSIKCEQNLGHDTMYWYKQDSKKFLKIMFSYNNKELIINETVPNRFSPKSPDKAHLNLHINSLELGDSAVYFCASSTGEDTGRNTGELFFGEGSRLTVL.

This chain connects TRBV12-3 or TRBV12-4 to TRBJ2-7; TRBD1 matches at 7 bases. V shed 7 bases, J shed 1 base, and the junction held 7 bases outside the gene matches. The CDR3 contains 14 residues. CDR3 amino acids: CASTRGYPSYEQYF. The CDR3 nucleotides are TGTGCCAGCACCAGGGGGTACCCTTCCTACGAGCAGTACTTC.

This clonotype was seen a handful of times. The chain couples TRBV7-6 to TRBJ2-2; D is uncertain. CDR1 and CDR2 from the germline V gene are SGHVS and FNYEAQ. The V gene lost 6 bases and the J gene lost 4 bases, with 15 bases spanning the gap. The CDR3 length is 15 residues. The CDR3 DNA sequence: TGTGCCAGCAGTCAAATGGGCCTTAGCACCGGGGAGCTGTTTTTT. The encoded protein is CASSQMGLSTGELFF.

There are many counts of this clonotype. The CDR3 nucleotides are TGCGCCAGCAGCCAATCGACACAATCGTCCCAGTTCTTC. The encoded protein is CASSQSTQSSQFF. V and J are TRBV4-3 and TRBJ2-1; D is undetermined. V gave up 2 bases and J gave up 13 bases, with 15 bases separating them. Germline CDR1 reads LGHNA; CDR2 reads YSLEER. CDR3 length: 13 residues.

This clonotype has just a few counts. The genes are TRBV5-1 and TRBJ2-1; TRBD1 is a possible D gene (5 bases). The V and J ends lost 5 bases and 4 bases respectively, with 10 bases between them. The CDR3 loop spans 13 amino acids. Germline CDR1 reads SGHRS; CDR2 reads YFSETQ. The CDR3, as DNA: TGCGCCAGCAGGGAGACAGTATACAATGAGCAGTTCTTC. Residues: CASRETVYNEQFF.

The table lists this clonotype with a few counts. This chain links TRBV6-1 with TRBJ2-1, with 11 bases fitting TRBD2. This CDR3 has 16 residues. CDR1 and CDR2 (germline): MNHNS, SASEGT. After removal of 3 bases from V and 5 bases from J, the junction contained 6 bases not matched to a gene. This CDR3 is CASSEWLAGGNNEQFF. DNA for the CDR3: TGTGCCAGCAGTGAGTGGCTAGCGGGGGGAAACAATGAGCAGTTCTTC.

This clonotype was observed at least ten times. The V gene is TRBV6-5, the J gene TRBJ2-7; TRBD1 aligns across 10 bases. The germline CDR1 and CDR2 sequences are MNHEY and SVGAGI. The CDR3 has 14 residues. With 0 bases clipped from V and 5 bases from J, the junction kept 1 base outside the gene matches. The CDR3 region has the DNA TGTGCCAGCAGTTACTCAGGGACAGGGGACGAGCAGTACTTC. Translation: CASSYSGTGDEQYF.

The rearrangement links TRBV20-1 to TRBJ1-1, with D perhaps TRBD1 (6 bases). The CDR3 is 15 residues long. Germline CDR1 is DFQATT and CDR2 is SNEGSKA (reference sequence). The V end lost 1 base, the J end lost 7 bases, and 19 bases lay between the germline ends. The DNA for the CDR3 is TGCAGTGCTAGAGGGTCCACCGCCAGGGGCATTGAAGCTTTCTTT. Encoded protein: CSARGSTARGIEAFF.

CDR3 nucleotide sequence: TGTGCCAGCAGCCCTCGATCGGGCTGGGGTAATGAAAAACTGTTTTTT. It encodes CASSPRSGWGNEKLFF. The V and J genes are TRBV3-1 and TRBJ1-4; no definite D call. V was clipped by 4 bases and J by 4 bases, with 16 bases between them. Germline V gene lookup returns CDR1 LGHDT and CDR2 YNNKEL (reference sequence). The CDR3 is 16 amino acids. Together with reference TRBV3-1 and TRBJ1-4, the CDR3 gives the full variable domain: DTAVSQTPKYLVTQMGNDKSIKCEQNLGHDTMYWYKQDSKKFLKIMFSYNNKELIINETVPNRFSPKSPDKAHLNLHINSLELGDSAVYFCASSPRSGWGNEKLFFGSGTQLSVL.

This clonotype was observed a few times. CDR3 residues: CASSPRGRASTDTQYF. CDR3 sequence (DNA): TGTGCCAGCAGCCCGCGTGGACGGGCTAGCACAGATACGCAGTATTTT. The chain links TRBV7-9 to TRBJ2-3; unclear D gene. The CDR3 consists of 16 residues. Germline V lookup: CDR1 SEHNR, CDR2 FQNEAQ (reference sequence). Deletions cut 5 bases from V and 0 bases from J, with 15 bases between.

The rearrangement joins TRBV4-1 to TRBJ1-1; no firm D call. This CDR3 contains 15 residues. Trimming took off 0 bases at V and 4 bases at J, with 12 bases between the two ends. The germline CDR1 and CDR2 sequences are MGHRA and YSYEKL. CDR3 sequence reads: CASSQEALGSTEAFF. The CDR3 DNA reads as TGCGCCAGCAGCCAAGAAGCCTTGGGGAGCACTGAAGCTTTCTTT.